This T cell receptor beta chain emerged from a study of blood T cell repertoires in COVID-19. Study-level background: There were acute and convalescent COVID-19 samples, and they came from the United States, Italy and Spain.

Produced via immunoSEQ multiplex PCR; TCRdb's table is partial and in-frame only. The sample shows 250,000 to 300,000 clones, under 90% of them seen only once. V lost 10 bases, J lost 1 base, and 16 bases stayed unmatched. The CDR3 extends over 17 amino acids. CDR1 WNHNN and CDR2 SYGVQD come from the germline V gene (reference sequence). Participants came from roughly 25 US areas, aged about 18 to 95 years. Cohorts were based on clinical histories the participants reported. Recovery among Cohort 3 donors was established by two negative PCRs, clearance, or symptom resolution. This chain connects TRBV10-1 to TRBJ1-1; 9 bases align to TRBD1. The material sequenced was PBMCs or T cells enriched from blood (not recorded which). The sequence came from a woman aged 40 to 49 who had recovered from COVID-19. CDR3 DNA sequence: TGCGCCAAAGGGGACAGGGATCGGCGATTAAGGAACACTGAAGCTTTCTTT. The encoded protein is CAKGDRDRRLRNTEAFF.